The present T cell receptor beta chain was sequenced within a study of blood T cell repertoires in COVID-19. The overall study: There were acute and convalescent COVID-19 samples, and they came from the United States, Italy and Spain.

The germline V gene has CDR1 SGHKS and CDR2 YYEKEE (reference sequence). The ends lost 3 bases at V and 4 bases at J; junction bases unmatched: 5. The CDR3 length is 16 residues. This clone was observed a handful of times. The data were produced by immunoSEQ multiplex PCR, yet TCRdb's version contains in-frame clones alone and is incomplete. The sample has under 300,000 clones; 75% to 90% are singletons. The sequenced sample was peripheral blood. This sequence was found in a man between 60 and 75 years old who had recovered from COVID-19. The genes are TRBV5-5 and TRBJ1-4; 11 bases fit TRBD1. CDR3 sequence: CASSSDRGRFNEKLFF. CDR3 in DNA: TGTGCCAGCAGCTCGGACAGGGGGCGGTTTAATGAAAAACTGTTTTTT.